These 5 T cell receptor beta chains share one sample of origin, sequenced in a study of OX40 agonist ivuxolimab in advanced cancers. Generated by immunoSEQ multiplex PCR, the TCRdb table keeps only in-frame clones and is missing some. The sample shows approximately 80,000 clones, over 75% of them seen only once. The input for sequencing was CD4+ or CD8+ T cells sorted from blood, taken in a trial of the OX40 agonist ivuxolimab. The receptor set was obtained from an adult with an advanced solid tumor such as melanoma, head and neck, liver or kidney cancer.

The chain is built from TRBV6-4 and TRBJ2-3, with D unresolved. There are 14 residues in the CDR3. V was shortened by 6 bases and J by 4 bases, with 14 bases between the two germline ends. Per the germline V gene, CDR1 is MRHNA and CDR2 is SNTAGT. The DNA for the CDR3 is TGTGCCAGCAGAGGGTACGCGGAAGCAGATACGCAGTATTTT. Its translation is CASRGYAEADTQYF.

J is TRBJ1-2 and V is TRBV28; 8 bases match TRBD1. Germline loops: CDR1 MDHEN, CDR2 SYDVKM. CDR3 size: 15 residues. J gave up 8 bases and V 3 bases, and 11 bases lay outside the gene matches. As DNA, the CDR3 is TGTGCCAGCAGTTTGATCAAAGACAGGGGAGAGGGCTACACCTTC. Protein sequence: CASSLIKDRGEGYTF.

The rearrangement joins TRBV4-1 to TRBJ2-7, with 12 bases that match TRBD1. V gave up 6 bases and J gave up 6 bases; unmatched junction bases: 12. Germline CDR1 is MGHRA and CDR2 is YSYEKL. CDR3 length: 16 residues. CDR3 nucleotide sequence: TGCGCCAGCAGTCAACCTGGCCGGGACAGGGGGCCCGAGCAGTACTTC. Encoded protein: CASSQPGRDRGPEQYF.

The chain employs TRBV4-2 and TRBJ2-7; D perhaps matches TRBD2 (5 bases). V lost 1 base and J lost 5, with 12 bases in between. The germline gives CDR1 LGHNA, CDR2 YNFKEQ. This CDR3 contains 14 residues. Here the CDR3 DNA reads TGTGCCAGCAGCCAAGGGGCGAGGGAGAACGAGCAGTACTTC. This sequence encodes CASSQGARENEQYF.

The CDR3 protein is CASRPGGQKADTQYF. The CDR3 coding sequence is TGTGCCAGCAGGCCTGGCGGTCAAAAGGCAGATACGCAGTATTTT. V usage is TRBV7-9 and J usage is TRBJ2-3; no firm D call. Germline V CDR1 and CDR2: SEHNR, FQNEAQ (reference sequence). The CDR3 sequence is 15 residues long. V was clipped by 6 bases and J by 4 bases, with 17 bases between them.